This TCR beta chain was recovered during a study of vaccination and CD4 T cells after COVID-19 (dated by TCRdb to the early 2020s). Concerning the study at large: The convalescent cohort comprised six males and four females, including two Hispanic individuals, seven Caucasians, two Asians and one multiracial person. Two doses of either the Pfizer-BioNTech BNT162b2 vaccine (n=8) or the Moderna mRNA-1273 vaccine (n=2) were administered to participants. Post-COVID blood samples from convalescent patients were collected a median of 101 days after diagnosis, with a range of 35 to 161 days. The time from the second vaccine dose to post-vaccine blood sampling had a median of around 72 days and ranged from about 14 to 250 days. The cultures were stimulated with overlapping spike peptide pools from SARS-CoV-2 and from the common cold coronaviruses HCoV-NL63, HCoV-OC43 and HCoV-229E. In control cultures, a CEFX viral epitope pool was used as positive control, an HIV-1 Nef peptide pool was used as negative control, or no peptide was added. In roughly 11 COVID-19 convalescent patients and 4 infection-naive healthy vaccine recipients, the spike-specific CD4+ TCR repertoire before mRNA vaccination was compared with the repertoire after mRNA vaccination.

This clonotype was observed a handful of times. Its specific antigen is unknown. No much larger clonotype is one base removed from it; base qualities were not supplied. In the paper's terms, the treatment or condition label means: approximately nine-day PBMC culture with coronavirus spike peptide pools or control peptides (ViraFEST assay). The ViraFEST assay was used in the study, in which antigen-specific T cells were expanded with peptide pools and expanded clonotypes were subsequently identified by TCR sequencing. The absence of prior SARS-CoV-2 infection in healthy vaccine recipients was confirmed by negative nucleocapsid antibody tests before and after vaccination. PBMCs were cultured at about 2 million per well in IMDM supplemented with about 5% human AB serum and 8.5 to 10 IU/ml IL-2, with roughly 10 ug/ml peptide pools added. Half of the culture medium was replaced with fresh IL-2-containing medium on days 3 and 7. CD4+ T cells were isolated after roughly nine days of culture through negative selection using the EasySep CD4+ T cell isolation kit. Ficoll-Paque Plus gradient centrifugation was used to isolate PBMCs from whole blood, and the isolated PBMCs were then either used fresh or cryopreserved at -140C. In general, triplicate wells were set up for every culture condition.

Via the germline V gene, CDR1 is MNHNS and CDR2 SASEGT. V and J lose 3 bases and 3 bases, and a span of 11 bases separates them. The CDR3 measures 14 amino acids from cysteine to phenylalanine. Kept here is only the CDR3 DNA, which spans 42 bases and is read in frame from base 1. Receptor amplification or capture employed PCR. DNA from cultured CD4+ T cells was subjected to TCR sequencing with the Oncomine TCR Beta short-read assay at the Johns Hopkins FTIC core. The QIAamp micro DNA kit was used to extract genomic DNA from the cultured CD4+ T cells. The Oncomine TCR Beta libraries from cultured CD4+ T cells were pooled using unique dual indexes and then sequenced on an Illumina iSeq 100. Turning to the authors' computational methods: Non-productive sequences were filtered out, and CDR3s that did not start with C, did not end with F or W, or were shorter than 7 amino acids were discarded. Antigen-specific clonotypes were identified with the MANAFEST web application by comparing peptide-stimulated wells with reference and other culture wells. For a clone to be called positive, the clone needed an FDR below 0.05, an odds ratio above 5, and a productive frequency above 0.1% in at least two of three replicate wells. A clonotype was classed as cross-reactive if the clonotype showed significant expansion both in SARS-CoV-2 spike wells and in at least one common cold coronavirus spike condition. Levenshtein distances (stringdist) and unrooted phylogenetic trees (ape) in R version 3.6.1 were used to assess CDR3 homology. The raw public data were reprocessed by TCRdb itself: fastp quality trimming at Q25, MiXCR clonotype calling, in-frame beta chains only. Every distinct CDR3 protein forms one entry, paired with its most common genes and DNA. TCRdb, not the original authors, processed these V and J calls. The sample table records about 13,000 distinct CDR3 sequences; 29% of these occur just once. The biggest ten clones account for 19% of the sample.

Beyond this particular receptor, the publication reports: Nearly all vaccine-specific clones in convalescent patients (304 of 307) were mono-reactive for SARS-CoV-2 spike rather than cross-reactive with common cold coronaviruses. Relatively few convalescent patients were included in the study, and early timepoints after natural infection were not analyzed. Among the post-vaccine SARS-CoV-2-reactive clones in convalescent patients, a median approximately 90% showed up only after vaccination, which suggests vaccine-specific priming. An increase in the median number of SARS-CoV-2-reactive clonotypes from approximately 21 after infection to about 39 after vaccination was observed, but the change was not found to be significant.

The TCR sequence derives from a human donor who received a COVID-19 vaccine. The sequencing used CD4+ T cells from blood, cultured in vitro, collected before SARS-CoV-2 vaccination. The chain joins TRBV6-1 to TRBJ1-1, with the D gene not confidently named. The sequence in DNA is TGTGCCAGCAGTGATGGGGTTAGGGACACTGAAGCTTTCTTT. Its translation reads: CASSDGVRDTEAFF.